The rows below give T cell receptor beta chains drawn from one sample of a study of vaccination effects on CD4 cells after COVID-19. TCRdb keeps only in-frame clones here, not all; method: immunoSEQ multiplex PCR. Among around 36,000 clones listed, more than 60% were seen once. No antigens are known for them. The specimen comprised CD4+ T cells from PBMCs cultured with SARS-CoV-2 spike peptides, sampled before COVID-19 vaccination. All receptors derive from a human donor who received a COVID-19 vaccine. The CDR3 runs from the conserved cysteine through the conserved F or W. The D gene is left open where the match is weak. Size values are once, few and many counts, or a class for expanded clones, and some rows have none.

size,D,J,V,DNA,CDR3
.,TRBD1,TRBJ1-4,TRBV27,TGTGCCAGCCGGGACAGCGGCACAACTAATGAAAAACTGTTTTTT,CASRDSGTTNEKLFF
.,.,TRBJ1-2,TRBV4-3,TGCGCCAGCAGCCAAGGACTATATGGCTACACCTTC,CASSQGLYGYTF
.,TRBD1,TRBJ2-3,TRBV28,TGTGCCAGCAGTTTCCTAAGAAGACAGGGGACGCAGTATTTT,CASSFLRRQGTQYF
.,TRBD2,TRBJ2-3,TRBV6-1,TGTGCCAGCAGTGTGTGGGGTTTGGGACTAGCGGTTCGAAGGGGGACGCAGTATTTT,CASSVWGLGLAVRRGTQYF
.,TRBD1,TRBJ2-3,TRBV4-1,TGCGCCAGCAGCCAAACCAGGGGGAAGGCAGATACGCAGTATTTT,CASSQTRGKADTQYF
once,.,TRBJ1-4,TRBV4-1,TGCGCCAGCAGCCAGGGCCGTTCAGGGGACCGTAATGAAAAACTGTTTTTT,CASSQGRSGDRNEKLFF
once,.,TRBJ1-1,TRBV30,TGTGCCTGGAGTGAACCACGGAACACTGAAGCTTTCTTT,CAWSEPRNTEAFF
.,.,TRBJ2-3,TRBV3-1/TRBV3-2,TGTGCCAGCAGCCAAGGAAGGGGTACGCAGTATTTT,CASSQGRGTQYF
.,.,TRBJ1-2,TRBV18,TGTGCCAGCTCACCAAGTACAAAAGGGGTTATCAACTATGGCTACACCTTC,CASSPSTKGVINYGYTF
.,TRBD2,TRBJ2-1,TRBV4-3,TGCGCCAGCAGCCAAGAATGGACTAGAACCTACAATGAGCAGTTCTTC,CASSQEWTRTYNEQFF
.,.,TRBJ2-3,TRBV2,TGTGCCAGCAGTGGCTGGCGGGGGCCCCCCACAGATACGCAGTATTTT,CASSGWRGPPTDTQYF
.,TRBD1,TRBJ1-1,TRBV28,TGTGCCAGCAGTTCCCTCTACAGGGGGCGCGACACTGAAGCTTTCTTT,CASSSLYRGRDTEAFF
.,TRBD1,TRBJ1-2,TRBV3-1/TRBV3-2,TGTGCCAGCAGCCACCAGGGATTGCAGGGGGTTTATGGCTACACCTTC,CASSHQGLQGVYGYTF
.,.,TRBJ2-4,TRBV3-1/TRBV3-2,TGTGCCAGCAGCCAAACTGCAGGGATCCAGTACTTC,CASSQTAGIQYF
.,TRBD1,TRBJ2-7,TRBV11-2,TGTGCCAGCAGCCCTCTCTCCGGGACAGGGGTTGCCTACGAGCAGTACTTC,CASSPLSGTGVAYEQYF
few,TRBD1,TRBJ1-2,TRBV7-9,TGTGCCAGCTCCTCCGGCCCGCCGGGGACAGGGGGCCTTTACACCTTC,CASSSGPPGTGGLYTF
.,TRBD2,TRBJ2-1,TRBV3-1/TRBV3-2,TGTGCCAGCAGCAGGACTAGCGGGAGAGGGGAGCAGTTCTTC,CASSRTSGRGEQFF
.,.,TRBJ1-4,TRBV6-5,TGTGCCAGCAGTTACTCCATGACTACAACTAATGAAAAACTGTTTTTT,CASSYSMTTTNEKLFF
.,.,TRBJ1-2,TRBV28,TGTGCCAGCAGTCTGCAGGGGCCCTATGGCTACACCTTC,CASSLQGPYGYTF
.,TRBD1,TRBJ1-6,TRBV4-3,TGCGCCAGCAGCCAAAAGCACAGGGGGCAGGGTAATTCACCCCTCCACTTT,CASSQKHRGQGNSPLHF
.,.,TRBJ2-2,TRBV27,TGTGCCAGCACCTTTGGAGGTTTGGCCGGGGAGCTGTTTTTT,CASTFGGLAGELFF
medium-sized,TRBD2,TRBJ2-5,TRBV27,TGTGCCAGCAGAGGATGGCGGGGGGGCGGAGAGACCCAGTACTTC,CASRGWRGGGETQYF
.,.,TRBJ2-2,TRBV13,TGTGCCAGCAGCCTGGGGTCCACGGCCCAGAACACCGGGGAGCTGTTTTTT,CASSLGSTAQNTGELFF
.,.,TRBJ1-2,TRBV28,TGTGCCAGCAGTTTAGGGCAGAACTATGGCTACACCTTC,CASSLGQNYGYTF
.,.,TRBJ2-6,TRBV4-2,TGTGCCAGCAGCCAGAACAGCCCCCTCTCTGGGGCCAACGTCCTGACTTTC,CASSQNSPLSGANVLTF
.,.,TRBJ2-7,TRBV6-5,TGTGCCAGCACGGTCGGCCGGACCCATACCTACGAGCAGTACTTC,CASTVGRTHTYEQYF
.,.,TRBJ1-1,TRBV28,TGTGCCAGCAGTTTAAAGGGGTATGAAGCTTTCTTT,CASSLKGYEAFF
few,TRBD1,TRBJ1-1,TRBV28,TGTGCCAGCAGTTCCGGACAGGGCGACACTGAAGCTTTCTTT,CASSSGQGDTEAFF
.,.,TRBJ2-1,TRBV10-3,TGTGCCATCAGACCCTTGGGGGGCAGTGAGCAGTTCTTC,CAIRPLGGSEQFF
.,.,TRBJ2-2,TRBV10-3,TGTGCCATCAGTGAGGGGACTTGGAACACCGGGGAGCTGTTTTTT,CAISEGTWNTGELFF
.,.,TRBJ1-1,TRBV29-1,TGCAGCGTTGAAGGAAGCCTACAGGGGAACACTGAAGCTTTCTTT,CSVEGSLQGNTEAFF
.,.,TRBJ2-5,TRBV2,TGTGCCAGCAGTGACGGACCGGGGGAGACCCAGTACTTC,CASSDGPGETQYF
once,TRBD1,TRBJ1-6,TRBV27,TGTGCCAGCAGTTCCGAGGGGACAGCTAATTCACCCCTCCACTTT,CASSSEGTANSPLHF
.,.,TRBJ1-6,TRBV6-2/TRBV6-3,TGTGCCAGCAGTCCGATCAGCTCAGGGGTGCGGAATTCACCCCTCCACTTT,CASSPISSGVRNSPLHF
.,.,TRBJ2-1,TRBV4-1,TGCGCCAGCAGCCAAGAGGGGACTCATGGTGGTGAGCAGTTCTTC,CASSQEGTHGGEQFF
.,.,TRBJ1-6,TRBV30,TGTGCCTGGACGGTTCAACCGGGCCTGATAAATTCACCCCTCCACTTT,CAWTVQPGLINSPLHF
.,TRBD1,TRBJ1-1,TRBV18,TGTGCCAGCTCACCGCCGACAGGGGGTAGAGCTGAAGCTTTCTTT,CASSPPTGGRAEAFF
.,TRBD2,TRBJ2-7,TRBV30,TGTGCCTGGAGTGAGCGGGGGGGCTCGTACGAGCAGTACTTC,CAWSERGGSYEQYF
.,.,TRBJ2-7,TRBV4-3,TGCGCCAGCAGCCATGATTCACAAGGGTCCTACGAGCAGTACTTC,CASSHDSQGSYEQYF
once,.,TRBJ1-1,TRBV28,TGTGCCAGCAGTTTAAAAGGGGGGCGTAACACTGAAGCTTTCTTT,CASSLKGGRNTEAFF
.,TRBD1,TRBJ1-1,TRBV27,TGTGCCAGCACCACGACAGGGATGAACACTGAAGCTTTCTTT,CASTTTGMNTEAFF
few,.,TRBJ1-1,TRBV30,TGTGCCTGGACGGCAGGTTTGAACACTGAAGCTTTCTTT,CAWTAGLNTEAFF
.,TRBD2,TRBJ2-6,TRBV5-1,TGCGCCAGCAGCCAAGGACTAGCGGGGGGCTCTGGGGCCAACGTCCTGACTTTC,CASSQGLAGGSGANVLTF
.,TRBD2,TRBJ2-5,TRBV4-2,TGTGCCAGCAGCCAAGGGGCGGGGGGGCGGAGTAGGGAGACCCAGTACTTC,CASSQGAGGRSRETQYF
few,.,TRBJ2-3,TRBV5-1,TGCGCCAGCAGCCCGACCGGCGGGGGCCGCACAGATACGCAGTATTTT,CASSPTGGGRTDTQYF